Below, 14 T cell receptor beta chains from the same sample are listed, as sequenced in a study of T-cell reconstitution after alpha-beta-depleted transplantation in children. Using unique molecular identifiers, the investigators prepared the TCRbeta library. TCRdb itself ran the PCR reads through MiXCR, one entry per CDR3 protein. The table records approximately 230,000 distinct CDR3 sequences, 20% to 30% of them present only once. This specimen was PBMCs, mostly from graft donor cells, taken 360 days after TCRalphabeta/CD19-depleted stem cell transplant. Every receptor here comes from a female patient between 2 and 10 years old who had a stem cell transplant for congenital amegakaryocytic thrombocytopenia, so the T cells may come from the graft donor.

This clonotype was counted a few times. This rearrangement joins TRBV10-1 to TRBJ2-1; weak D call: TRBD1 (5 bases). Trimming took 3 bases from V and 7 from J, leaving 7 bases between them. The CDR3 extends over 12 amino acids. The germline V gene encodes CDR1 WNHNN and CDR2 SYGVQD (reference sequence). The CDR3: CASSDRENEQFF. The CDR3 DNA is TGCGCCAGCAGTGACAGGGAAAATGAGCAGTTCTTC.

J is TRBJ2-7 and V is TRBV18, with D tentatively TRBD1 or TRBD2 (5 bases each). Trimming shortened V by 3 bases and J by 4 bases, and 16 bases separated the two germline ends. Germline V gene sequence: CDR1 KGHSH, CDR2 LQKENI. This CDR3 has 15 amino acids. The CDR3 DNA is TGTGCCAGCTCACCTCAAGTCGGGACGACGTACGAGCAGTACTTC. This encodes CASSPQVGTTYEQYF.

The V gene is TRBV11-3, the J gene TRBJ2-3; perhaps TRBD2 as D (7 bases). CDR3 length equals 15 residues. V gave up 5 bases and J gave up 0 bases, with 12 bases separating them. CDR1 is SGHNT, CDR2 YENEEA, per germline. CDR3 DNA: TGTGCCAGCAGCCAACAGGGAGGGAGCACAGATACGCAGTATTTT. It yields the protein CASSQQGGSTDTQYF.

This clonotype appeared a few times. J is TRBJ2-1 and V is TRBV7-9; D gene uncertain. CDR1 is SEHNR, CDR2 FQNEAQ, per germline (reference sequence). The V and J ends lost 3 bases and 11 bases respectively, with 17 bases between them. There are 14 residues in the CDR3. The DNA of the CDR3 is TGTGCCAGCAGCTTGCCAGCCCCCAGGAACAAGCAGTTCTTC. Amino acid sequence: CASSLPAPRNKQFF.

CDR3 bases: TGTGCCAGCAGCCCTAGGGGACTAGGGCCCTACGAGCAGTACTTC. This codes for CASSPRGLGPYEQYF. The chain joins TRBV6-2 or TRBV6-3 to TRBJ2-7; 8 bases fit TRBD2. The CDR3 spans 15 residues. V lost 6 bases to trimming and J lost 2 bases; unmatched junction nucleotides: 9. Germline lookup yields CDR1 MNHEY and CDR2 SVGEGT.

The chain uses TRBV5-1 and TRBJ2-3; a possible D gene is TRBD2 (5 bases). Germline lookup yields CDR1 SGHRS and CDR2 YFSETQ. V was pared by 0 bases and J by 0 bases, with 11 bases between. This CDR3 has 16 residues. The CDR3, as DNA: TGCGCCAGCAGCTTGGAATGGCGGGCTAGCACAGATACGCAGTATTTT. This gives the protein CASSLEWRASTDTQYF. Combining the CDR3 with reference TRBV5-1 and TRBJ2-3 gives the whole variable domain KAGVTQTPRYLIKTRGQQVTLSCSPISGHRSVSWYQQTPGQGLQFLFEYFSETQRNKGNFPGRFSGRQFSNSRSEMNVSTLELGDSALYLCASSLEWRASTDTQYFGPGTRLTVL.

CDR3 in amino acids: CASSSTPSANEQFF. As DNA, the CDR3 is TGTGCCAGCAGCTCCACCCCTAGCGCCAATGAGCAGTTCTTC. This chain joins TRBV7-2 and TRBJ2-1, with a possible D match to TRBD2 (6 bases). The CDR3 has 14 residues. Germline assignment: CDR1 SGHTA and CDR2 FQGNSA. V lost 4 bases and J lost 6, with 13 bases in between.

This clonotype was detected only a few times. The V gene is TRBV12-3 or TRBV12-4, the J gene TRBJ2-7, with 7 bases matching TRBD1. After removal of 2 bases from V and 0 bases from J, the junction contained 4 bases not matched to a gene. This CDR3 has 15 residues. For the CDR3, the DNA is TGTGCCAGCAGTTTAAGACAGGGAATCTCCTACGAGCAGTACTTC. Its translation is CASSLRQGISYEQYF.

The V call is TRBV12-3 or TRBV12-4, the J call TRBJ2-2; D remains unclear. Between the trimmed V and J ends, which lost 7 bases and 1 base, there was a span of 16 bases. The CDR3 extends over 16 amino acids. CDR3 nucleotides: TGTGCCAGCACCCGGACGCCTGGAGTGAACACCGGGGAGCTGTTTTTT. Protein: CASTRTPGVNTGELFF.

This clonotype has only a few counts. The chain has TRBV5-1 and TRBJ2-1, with TRBD2 matching over 10 bases. The CDR3 totals 17 residues. Germline assignment: CDR1 SGHRS and CDR2 YFSETQ. J lost 3 bases, V lost 1 base, and 7 bases had no gene match. CDR3 loop: CASSLSSGSLLYNEQFF. CDR3 nucleotide sequence: TGCGCCAGCAGCTTGTCTAGCGGGAGTCTGCTCTACAATGAGCAGTTCTTC.

The chain links TRBV2 to TRBJ1-5; D gene uncertain. Germline V gene sequence: CDR1 SNHLY, CDR2 FYNNEI. There are 13 residues in the CDR3. Trimming left V 7 bases short and J 3 bases short, with 10 bases between. CDR3: CASKTESNQPQHF. The CDR3, as DNA: TGTGCCAGCAAGACGGAATCCAATCAGCCCCAGCATTTT.

This clonotype was observed many times. V gene TRBV5-6 combines with J gene TRBJ2-1; D is undetermined. V lost 1 base and J 4 bases, leaving 6 bases between the germline ends. CDR1 and CDR2 from the germline V gene are SGHDT and YYEEEE. This CDR3 contains 13 residues. The CDR3 bases are TGTGCCAGCAGCTTGTGGAGATACAATGAGCAGTTCTTC. The encoded protein is CASSLWRYNEQFF.

The chain links TRBV28 to TRBJ2-5; D might be TRBD1 or TRBD2, each matching 7 bases. CDR3 length: 16 amino acids. Germline lookup yields CDR1 MDHEN and CDR2 SYDVKM. Trimming shortened V by 2 bases and J by 2 bases, and 15 bases separated the two germline ends. The CDR3 nucleotides read TGTGCCAGCAGTTTAATCCCAGGGGGAGGGCAAGAGACCCAGTACTTC. Amino acid sequence: CASSLIPGGGQETQYF.

This clonotype was recorded a few times. The chain's CDR3 is CAISEQGRYGYTF. The CDR3 bases are TGTGCCATCAGTGAGCAGGGCCGCTATGGCTACACCTTC. V and J are TRBV10-3 and TRBJ1-2; D possibly corresponds to TRBD1 (5 bases). Between the trimmed V and J ends, which lost 2 bases and 4 bases, there was a span of 8 bases. Germline CDR1 reads ENHRY; CDR2 reads SYGVKD. The CDR3 runs to 13 residues.